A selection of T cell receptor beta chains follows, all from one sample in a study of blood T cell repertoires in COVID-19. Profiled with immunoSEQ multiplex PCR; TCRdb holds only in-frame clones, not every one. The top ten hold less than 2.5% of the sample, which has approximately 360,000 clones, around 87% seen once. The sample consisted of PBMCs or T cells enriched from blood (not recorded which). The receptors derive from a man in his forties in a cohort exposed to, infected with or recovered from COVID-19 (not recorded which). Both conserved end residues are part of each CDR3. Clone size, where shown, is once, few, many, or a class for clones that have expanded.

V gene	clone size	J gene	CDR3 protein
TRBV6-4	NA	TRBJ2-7	CASSDSRAVEPEGEQYF
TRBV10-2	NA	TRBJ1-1	CASSEAVNTEAFF
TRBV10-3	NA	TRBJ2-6	CAIAGSGRGSSGANVLTF
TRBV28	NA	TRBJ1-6	CASIFRPEGNSPLHF
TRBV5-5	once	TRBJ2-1	CASSSSIAYNNEQFF
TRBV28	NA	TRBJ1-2	CASSAIGTAYGYTF
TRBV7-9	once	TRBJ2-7	CASSQRRTGWEEQYF
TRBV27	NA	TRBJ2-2	CASSFNRVVSGELFF
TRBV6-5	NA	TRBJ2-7	CASSQNGGQGYEQYF
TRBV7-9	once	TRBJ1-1	CASSLRGQNTEAFF
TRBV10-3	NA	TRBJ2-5	CAITDSREETQYF
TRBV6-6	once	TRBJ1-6	CASSIRGTLHF
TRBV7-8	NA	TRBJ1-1	CASSLTQGVTEAFF
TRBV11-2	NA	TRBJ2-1	CASSLLVAEQFF
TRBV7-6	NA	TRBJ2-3	CASSLAGGPADTQYF
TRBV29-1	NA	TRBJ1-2	CSVEDPPGLDYGYTF
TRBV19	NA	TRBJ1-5	CASSRRRGQGDQPQHF
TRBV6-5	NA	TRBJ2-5	CASSWGRQETQYF
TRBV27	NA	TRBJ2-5	CASTHVRAGAQETQYF
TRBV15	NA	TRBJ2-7	CATSRDSLAGAYEQYF
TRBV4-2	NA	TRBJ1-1	CASSQGTGGVTEAFF
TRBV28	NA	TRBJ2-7	CASSWTSETYEQYF
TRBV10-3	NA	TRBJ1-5	CASQGAFSNQPQHF
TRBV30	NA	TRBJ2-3	CAWSVLAGVQYF
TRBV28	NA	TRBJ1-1	CASRSGGVNTEAFF
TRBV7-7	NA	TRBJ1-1	CASSVDRLAEAFF
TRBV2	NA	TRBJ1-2	CASRDRGLVGYTF
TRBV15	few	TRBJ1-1	CATSRNAQGAATEAFF
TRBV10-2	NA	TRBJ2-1	CASSDRQGRDEQFF
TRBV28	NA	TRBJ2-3	CASSFTSGSGTDTQYF
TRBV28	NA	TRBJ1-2	CASSLFGVGYTF
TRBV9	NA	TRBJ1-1	CASSGRQMMNTEAFF
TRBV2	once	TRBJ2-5	CASRENEREWWETQYF
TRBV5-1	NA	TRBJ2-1	CASSFLSSYNEQFF
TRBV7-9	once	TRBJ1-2	CASSHGDRAVYGYTF
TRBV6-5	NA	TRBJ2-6	CASSYSGQSGANVLTF
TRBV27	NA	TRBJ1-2	CASRPGQGGYGYTF
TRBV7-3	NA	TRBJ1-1	CASSLTPGSGTEAFF
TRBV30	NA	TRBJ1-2	CAWKYLSHSNYGYTF
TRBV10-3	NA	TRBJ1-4	CAISGGTSDNEKLFF
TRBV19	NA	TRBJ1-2	CASSITGQGAGYGYTF
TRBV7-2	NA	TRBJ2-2	CASSLVATGGGIAGELFF